This TCR beta chain stems from a study of shared clonotypes between healthy human individuals. Naive CD8 cells comprised CD45RO-negative, CCR7-positively selected cells, excluding terminally differentiated effector memory CD45RA+ cells. CDR3 length equals 17 residues. Germline V gene lookup returns CDR1 MGHDK and CDR2 SYGVNS. V lost 3 bases to trimming and J lost 6 bases; unmatched junction nucleotides: 11. Libraries were prepared by immunoSEQ multiplex PCR; TCRdb keeps only in-frame clonotypes and omits some of them. Among 800,000 or so clones listed, 90% to 97% were seen once. This chain joins TRBV25-1 and TRBJ2-2, with 9 bases lining up with TRBD1. The sample taken for sequencing was naive CD8+ T cells sorted from blood. The TCR originated in a man aged 30 to 39 in good health. Written as DNA, the CDR3 is TGTGCCAGCAGTGATTCTCGTATGACAGGGGGTCCCGGGGAGCTGTTTTTT. This gives the protein CASSDSRMTGGPGELFF.